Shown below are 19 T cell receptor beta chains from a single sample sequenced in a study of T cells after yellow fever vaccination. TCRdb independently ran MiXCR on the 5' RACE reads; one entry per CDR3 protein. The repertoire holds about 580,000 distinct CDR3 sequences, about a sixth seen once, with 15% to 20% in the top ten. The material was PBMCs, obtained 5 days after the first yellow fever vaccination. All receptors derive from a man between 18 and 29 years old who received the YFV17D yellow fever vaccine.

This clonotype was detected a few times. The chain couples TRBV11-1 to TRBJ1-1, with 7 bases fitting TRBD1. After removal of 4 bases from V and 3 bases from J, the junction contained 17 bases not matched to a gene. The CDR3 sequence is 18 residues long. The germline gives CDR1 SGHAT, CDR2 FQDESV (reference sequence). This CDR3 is CASSSSQGGPGAHTEAFF. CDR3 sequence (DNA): TGTGCCAGCAGCTCCTCCCAGGGGGGCCCCGGGGCGCACACTGAAGCTTTCTTT.

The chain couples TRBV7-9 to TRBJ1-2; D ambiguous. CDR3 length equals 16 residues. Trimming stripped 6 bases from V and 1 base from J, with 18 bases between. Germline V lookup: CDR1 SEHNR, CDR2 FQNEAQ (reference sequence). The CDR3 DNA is TGTGCCAGCAGTTCTTCCCTCGTGGAGCATAACTATGGCTACACCTTC. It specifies CASSSSLVEHNYGYTF.

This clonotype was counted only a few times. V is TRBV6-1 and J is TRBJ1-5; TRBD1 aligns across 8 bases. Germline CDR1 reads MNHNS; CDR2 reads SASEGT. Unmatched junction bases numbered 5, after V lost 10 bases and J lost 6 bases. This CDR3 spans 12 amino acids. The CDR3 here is CATRDRFQPQHF. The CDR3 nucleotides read TGTGCCACCAGGGACAGGTTTCAGCCCCAGCATTTT.

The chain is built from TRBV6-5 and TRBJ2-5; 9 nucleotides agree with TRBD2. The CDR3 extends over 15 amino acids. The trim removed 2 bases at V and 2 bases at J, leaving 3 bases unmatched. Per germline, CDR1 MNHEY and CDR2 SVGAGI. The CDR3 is CASSYGGGEQETQYF. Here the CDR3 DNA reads TGTGCCAGCAGTTACGGCGGGGGGGAACAAGAGACCCAGTACTTC.

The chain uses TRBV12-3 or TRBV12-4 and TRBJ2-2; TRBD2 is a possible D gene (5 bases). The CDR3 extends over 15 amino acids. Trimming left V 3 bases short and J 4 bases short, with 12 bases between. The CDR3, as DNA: TGTGCCAGCAGTTTTTCTCTGAGGGTCACCGGGGAGCTGTTTTTT. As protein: CASSFSLRVTGELFF.

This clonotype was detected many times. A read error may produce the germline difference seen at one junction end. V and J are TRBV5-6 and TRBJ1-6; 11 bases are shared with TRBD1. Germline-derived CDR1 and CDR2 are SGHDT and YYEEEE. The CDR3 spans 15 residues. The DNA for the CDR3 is TGTGCCAGCAACTTGAGAGGGACAGGGGGTTCACCCCTCCACTTT. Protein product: CASNLRGTGGSPLHF.

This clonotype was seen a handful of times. Written as DNA, the CDR3 is TGTGCCAGCAGCTTAGATCTCAGGATGGGCTATGGCTACACCTTC. It codes for CASSLDLRMGYGYTF. The chain has TRBV7-9 and TRBJ1-2; D is ambiguous. Per the germline V gene, CDR1 is SEHNR and CDR2 is FQNEAQ (reference sequence). The CDR3 extends over 15 amino acids. Deletions cut 1 base from V and 4 bases from J, with 13 bases between.

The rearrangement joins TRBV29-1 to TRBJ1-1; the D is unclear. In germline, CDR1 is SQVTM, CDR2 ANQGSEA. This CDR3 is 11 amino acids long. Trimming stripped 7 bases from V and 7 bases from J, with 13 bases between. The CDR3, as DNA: TGCAGCGCAGCTCGGACGGGTGAAGCTTTCTTT. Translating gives CSAARTGEAFF. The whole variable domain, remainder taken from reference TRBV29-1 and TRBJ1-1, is SAVISQKPSRDICQRGTSLTIQCQVDSQVTMMFWYRQQPGQSLTLIATANQGSEATYESGFVIDKFPISRPNLTFSTLTVSNMSPEDSSIYLCSAARTGEAFFGQGTRLTVV.

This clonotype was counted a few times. CDR3 sequence reads: CASRSTGVRSTDTQYF. DNA of the CDR3: TGTGCCAGCAGATCGACAGGGGTTCGTAGCACAGATACGCAGTATTTT. V gene TRBV6-1 combines with J gene TRBJ2-3; 8 bases align to TRBD1. Losses at the gene ends were 6 bases for V and 0 bases for J; bases not matched to a gene: 8. Germline CDR1 and CDR2: MNHNS and SASEGT. The CDR3 loop spans 16 amino acids.

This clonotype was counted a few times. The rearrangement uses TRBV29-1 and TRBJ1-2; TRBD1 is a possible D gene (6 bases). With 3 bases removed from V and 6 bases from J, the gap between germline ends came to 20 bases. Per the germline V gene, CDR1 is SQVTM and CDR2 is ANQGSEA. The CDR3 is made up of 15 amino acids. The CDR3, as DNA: TGCAGCGTTGACCTTCGGGGGGCGAAGGTTGATGGCTACACCTTC. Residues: CSVDLRGAKVDGYTF.

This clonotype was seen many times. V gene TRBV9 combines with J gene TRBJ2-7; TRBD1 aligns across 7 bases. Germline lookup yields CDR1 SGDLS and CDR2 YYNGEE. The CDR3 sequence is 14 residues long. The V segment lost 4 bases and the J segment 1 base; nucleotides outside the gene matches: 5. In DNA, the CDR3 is TGTGCCAGCAGCCTTCGGGACAGTTCCTACGAGCAGTACTTC. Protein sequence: CASSLRDSSYEQYF. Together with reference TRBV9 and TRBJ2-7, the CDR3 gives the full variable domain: DSGVTQTPKHLITATGQRVTLRCSPRSGDLSVYWYQQSLDQGLQFLIQYYNGEERAKGNILERFSAQQFPDLHSELNLSSLELGDSALYFCASSLRDSSYEQYFGPGTRLTVT.

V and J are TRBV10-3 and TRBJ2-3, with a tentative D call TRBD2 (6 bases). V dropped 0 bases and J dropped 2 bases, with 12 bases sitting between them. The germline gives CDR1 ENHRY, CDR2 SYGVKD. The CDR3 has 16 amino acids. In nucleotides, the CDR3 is TGTGCCATCAGTGAGTCGATCGGGGGAGACACAGATACGCAGTATTTT. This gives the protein CAISESIGGDTDTQYF.

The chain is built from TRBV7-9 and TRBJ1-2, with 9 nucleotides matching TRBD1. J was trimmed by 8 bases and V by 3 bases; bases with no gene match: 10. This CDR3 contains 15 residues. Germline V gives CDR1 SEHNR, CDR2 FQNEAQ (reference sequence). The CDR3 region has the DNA TGTGCCAGCAGCTTGGGTTTTGGGACAGGGAGAGGCTACACCTTC. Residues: CASSLGFGTGRGYTF.

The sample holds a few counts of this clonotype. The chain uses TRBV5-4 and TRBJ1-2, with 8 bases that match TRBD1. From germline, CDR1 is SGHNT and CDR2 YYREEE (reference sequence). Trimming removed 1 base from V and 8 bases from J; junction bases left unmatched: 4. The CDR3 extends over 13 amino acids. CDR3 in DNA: TGTGCCAGCAGCTTGTCTCAGGGGGCAGGCTACACCTTC. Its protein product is CASSLSQGAGYTF.

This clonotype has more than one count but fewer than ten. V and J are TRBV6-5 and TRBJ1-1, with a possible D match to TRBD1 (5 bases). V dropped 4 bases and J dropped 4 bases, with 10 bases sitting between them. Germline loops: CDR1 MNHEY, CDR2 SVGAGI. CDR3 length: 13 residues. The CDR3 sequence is CASSLTALTEAFF. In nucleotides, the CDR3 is TGTGCCAGCAGTTTGACAGCACTCACTGAAGCTTTCTTT.

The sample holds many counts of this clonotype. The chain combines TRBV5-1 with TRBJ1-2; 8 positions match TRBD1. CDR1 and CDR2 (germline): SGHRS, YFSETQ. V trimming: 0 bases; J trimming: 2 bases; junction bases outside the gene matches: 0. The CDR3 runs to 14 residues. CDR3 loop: CASSLGQGNYGYTF. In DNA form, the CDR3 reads TGCGCCAGCAGCTTGGGACAGGGGAACTATGGCTACACCTTC.

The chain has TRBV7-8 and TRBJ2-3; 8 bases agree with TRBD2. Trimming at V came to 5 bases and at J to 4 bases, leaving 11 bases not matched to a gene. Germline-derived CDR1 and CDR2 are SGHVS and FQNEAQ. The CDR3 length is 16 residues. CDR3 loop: CASSGKGTSGPDTQYF. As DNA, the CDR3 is TGTGCCAGCAGCGGCAAGGGTACTAGCGGCCCAGATACGCAGTATTTT.

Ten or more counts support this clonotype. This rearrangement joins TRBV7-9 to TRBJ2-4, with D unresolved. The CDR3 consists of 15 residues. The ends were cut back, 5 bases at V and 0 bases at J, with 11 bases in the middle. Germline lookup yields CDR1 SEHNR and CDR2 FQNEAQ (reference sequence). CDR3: CASSLGSLAKNIQYF. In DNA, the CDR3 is TGTGCCAGCAGCCTGGGCAGCCTAGCCAAAAACATTCAGTACTTC.

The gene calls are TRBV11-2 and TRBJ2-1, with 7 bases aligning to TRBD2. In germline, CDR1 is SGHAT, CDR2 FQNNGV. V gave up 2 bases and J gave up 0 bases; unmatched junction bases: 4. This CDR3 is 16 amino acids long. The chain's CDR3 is CASSLISGGSYNEQFF. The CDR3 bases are TGTGCCAGCAGCTTAATTTCGGGAGGCTCCTACAATGAGCAGTTCTTC.